The 6 T cell receptor beta chains listed next were all sequenced from one sample in a study of T cell responses to AZD1222 COVID-19 vaccine. Sequencing was performed with immunoSEQ multiplex PCR; in TCRdb, only in-frame clones are kept and a portion is missing. The sample contains about 130,000 clones, approximately 88% of which appear only once. Specimen: peripheral blood, collected on day 0 of AZD1222 vaccination. The receptors shown here come from an adult in good health.

The V call is TRBV7-3, the J call TRBJ2-3; D is possibly TRBD1 or TRBD2 (5 bases each). Trimming removed 8 bases at V and 0 bases at J, with 12 bases between. CDR3 size: 14 residues. Germline V gene data show CDR1 as SGHTA and CDR2 as FQGTGA. This chain's CDR3 is CASGDGTSTDTQYF. The CDR3 DNA follows: TGTGCCAGCGGGGATGGGACCAGCACAGATACGCAGTATTTT.

This clone was recorded once. The rearrangement joins TRBV28 to TRBJ2-5, with D perhaps given as TRBD1 or TRBD2 (6 bases each). Per the germline V gene, CDR1 is MDHEN and CDR2 is SYDVKM. CDR3 size: 15 residues. V was pared by 3 bases and J by 3 bases, with 14 bases between. The CDR3 DNA follows: TGTGCCAGCAGTTTCCTGGGGGGCGAGGAAGAGACCCAGTACTTC. It codes for CASSFLGGEEETQYF.

The J gene is TRBJ1-2, the V gene TRBV7-2; D is unclear. V lost 5 bases and J 0 bases, leaving 7 bases between the germline ends. Germline CDR1 and CDR2: SGHTA and FQGNSA. This CDR3 is built from 13 residues. The CDR3 loop is CASSPAANYGYTF. DNA for the CDR3: TGTGCCAGCAGCCCAGCTGCTAACTATGGCTACACCTTC.

This clone has only one observation. The gene calls are TRBV27 and TRBJ2-1, with a tentative D call TRBD2 (5 bases). Trimming removed 2 bases at V and 2 bases at J, with 7 bases between. CDR3 length: 14 amino acids. Germline V gene data show CDR1 as MNHEY and CDR2 as SMNVEV (reference sequence). This CDR3 is CASSLTSPYNEQFF. Written as DNA, the CDR3 is TGTGCCAGCAGTTTAACTAGTCCCTACAATGAGCAGTTCTTC.

The CDR3 spells CASSLLYTEAFF. The CDR3 coding sequence is TGTGCCAGCAGCCTACTGTATACTGAAGCTTTCTTT. The chain has TRBV7-2 and TRBJ1-1; D not certain. Between the trimmed V and J ends, which lost 5 bases and 5 bases, there was a span of 9 bases. This CDR3 has 12 residues. Germline values: CDR1 SGHTA, CDR2 FQGNSA.

The chain is built from TRBV9 and TRBJ2-7; tentatively, D is TRBD1 (6 bases). The CDR3 is 13 amino acids. In germline, CDR1 is SGDLS, CDR2 YYNGEE. V lost 0 bases to trimming and J lost 6 bases, with 10 bases between them. The CDR3 DNA reads TGTGCCAGCAGCGTAGAACAGGGACGCGAGCAGTACTTC. It is translated as CASSVEQGREQYF.